This T cell receptor beta chain was obtained from a study of blood T cells in healthy people across ages. Overall study results and limits: The fall in TCR beta diversity per million T cells was roughly linear with age. When one million T cells were used, diversity estimates were thought to be underestimates. Compared with aged donors, long-lived donors showed fewer expanded clones, suggesting selection.

Researchers isolated at least 6 million PBMCs per sample. Concerning this clonotype: The antigen is unknown.

Using a J-beta primer mix together with a sample-barcoded 5' primer, a second PCR was run for roughly 6 to 11 cycles. TCRdb recomputed calls from the 5' RACE reads with MiXCR, one row per CDR3 protein. Here the sample spans under 1 million distinct CDR3 sequences, roughly 44% being singletons. The CDR3 covers 14 residues. Germline assignment: CDR1 SGDLS and CDR2 YYNGEE. V lost 0 bases and J lost 2, with 7 bases in between. The V and J genes are TRBV9 and TRBJ2-3, with D hard to call. Sequenced input: blood. This TCR was sampled from a man in his sixties in good health. The CDR3 bases are TGTGCCAGCAGCGTAGAGGACGTCACAGATACGCAGTATTTT. This encodes CASSVEDVTDTQYF.